This TCR beta chain was captured in a study of blood T cells in healthy people across ages. Concerning this clonotype itself: Its antigen is not identified.

Each donor's blood draw was approximately 10 milliliters of peripheral blood. Every sample gave at least 6 micrograms of total RNA when it was extracted. The study's findings and limits: Conclusively comparing naive with antigen-experienced cells was impossible with unsorted PBMCs. Both naive CD4+ cell counts and diversity were greater in long-lived donors than in aged donors.

CDR1 and CDR2 from the germline V gene are GTSNPN and SVGIG (reference sequence). Trimming stripped 4 bases from V and 13 bases from J, with 17 bases between. The CDR3 contains 11 residues. A J-beta primer mix and a sample-barcoded 5' primer were used in a second PCR of about 7 to 12 cycles. TCRdb passed the 5' RACE reads through MiXCR, listing each CDR3 protein once. This sample has 1.5 million to 2 million distinct CDR3 sequences, with roughly 32% found just once. This TCR was sampled from a woman aged 25-40 years in good health. The sample was blood. The rearrangement joins TRBV30 to TRBJ2-7; D is unresolved. CDR3: CAWKGPSLQYF. In nucleotides, the CDR3 is TGTGCCTGGAAAGGGCCCTCACTGCAATACTTC.